This T cell receptor beta chain was sequenced in a study of blood T cell repertoires in COVID-19. Study details: The samples span acute and convalescent COVID-19 from the United States, Italy and Spain. The cDNA or gDNA used as material had been derived from T cells, B-cell-depleted T cells, or PBMCs.

There are 16 residues in the CDR3. Trimming stripped 3 bases from V and 7 bases from J, with 18 bases between. Germline V gives CDR1 MDHEN, CDR2 SYDVKM. TCRdb's copy holds only in-frame clones and misses some; the assay was immunoSEQ multiplex PCR. Of hundreds of thousands of clones listed, approximately 80% are singletons. The rearrangement joins TRBV28 to TRBJ1-4; TRBD1 is a possible D gene (5 bases). Sequenced: peripheral blood. The source is a woman older than 75 with acute or convalescent COVID-19. The CDR3, as DNA: TGTGCCAGCAGTTTCGGGGGAGCCCAAAGCAGTGAAAAACTGTTTTTT. It translates to CASSFGGAQSSEKLFF.